The next 17 T cell receptor beta chains were all read from a single sample in a study of CD8+ T cells in alopecia areata. The authors extracted RNA and reverse transcribed it into cDNA as the sequencing template. The repertoire was sequenced with immunoSEQ multiplex PCR; TCRdb's copy has only in-frame clones and lacks some. The table includes around 200,000 clones, 50% to 70% detected once. The sample was CD4+ T cells sorted from blood, taken at week 0. The source is a human donor with alopecia areata.

The chain combines TRBV30 with TRBJ2-7, with D maybe TRBD1 (6 bases). The germline V gene encodes CDR1 GTSNPN and CDR2 SVGIG (reference sequence). The germline V and J ends were trimmed by 3 bases and 7 bases, with 10 bases remaining between them. CDR3 length: 11 amino acids. The CDR3 bases are TGTGCCTGGAGCTTAAGGGGGGAGCAGTACTTC. Translating it yields CAWSLRGEQYF.

The genes are TRBV29-1 and TRBJ1-1; D unresolved. V was pared by 6 bases and J by 1 base, with 15 bases between. Germline CDR1 is SQVTM and CDR2 is ANQGSEA. The CDR3 has 14 residues. Written as DNA, the CDR3 is TGCAGCGTCTCCCCCCGGGCCTCGAACACTGAAGCTTTCTTT. This codes for CSVSPRASNTEAFF.

The V call is TRBV11-3, the J call TRBJ1-2, with 8 bases lining up with TRBD1. Trimming at V came to 1 base and at J to 2 bases, leaving 0 bases not matched to a gene. In germline, CDR1 is SGHNT, CDR2 YENEEA. The CDR3 runs 14 residues. The CDR3 DNA reads TGTGCCAGCAGCTTAGGGGACAGGAACTATGGCTACACCTTC. It encodes CASSLGDRNYGYTF.

This clone was seen once. This chain links TRBV5-6 with TRBJ2-7, with 14 bases fitting TRBD2. CDR1 SGHDT and CDR2 YYEEEE come from the germline V gene. The CDR3 covers 17 residues. V lost 4 bases, J lost 9 bases, and 15 bases stayed unmatched. In DNA, the CDR3 is TGTGCCAGCAGCGCTCGACCGACGGGACTAGCGGGGGCAGTGCAGTACTTC. Its translation is CASSARPTGLAGAVQYF.

The rearrangement uses TRBV19 and TRBJ1-5; D possibly corresponds to TRBD1 (5 bases). Germline V gives CDR1 LNHDA, CDR2 SQIVND (reference sequence). The CDR3 loop spans 12 amino acids. Trimming left V 6 bases short and J 6 bases short, with 9 bases between. The CDR3 DNA reads as TGTGCCAGTAGGGGGGAAGGTCAGCCCCAGCATTTT. This encodes CASRGEGQPQHF.

The CDR3 sequence is CASSPNTGELFF. The CDR3 bases are TGTGCCAGCAGCCCAAACACCGGGGAGCTGTTTTTT. V usage is TRBV7-6 and J usage is TRBJ2-2; no definite D call. This CDR3 has 12 amino acids. Germline lookup yields CDR1 SGHVS and CDR2 FNYEAQ. The V and J ends lost 5 bases and 2 bases respectively, with 3 bases between them.

J is TRBJ1-2 and V is TRBV9; D is unresolved. The CDR3 is made up of 13 amino acids. V lost 0 bases and J lost 3, with 6 bases in between. The V gene's germline CDR1 is SGDLS and CDR2 YYNGEE. CDR3 coding DNA: TGTGCCAGCAGCGTAGTTTCAGACTATGGCTACACCTTC. Translated, it gives CASSVVSDYGYTF. Full variable domain (remainder filled in from reference TRBV9 and TRBJ1-2): DSGVTQTPKHLITATGQRVTLRCSPRSGDLSVYWYQQSLDQGLQFLIQYYNGEERAKGNILERFSAQQFPDLHSELNLSSLELGDSALYFCASSVVSDYGYTFGSGTRLTVV.

The chain links TRBV6-5 to TRBJ1-1; D call uncertain. Trimming cost V 5 bases and J 12 bases, with 19 bases left between them. There are 13 residues in the CDR3. The germline gives CDR1 MNHEY, CDR2 SVGAGI. The CDR3 region has the DNA TGTGCCAGCAGTCGGACTCGTGAGAGCGGAACTTTCTTT. It encodes CASSRTRESGTFF.

The chain joins TRBV30 to TRBJ1-6, with D possibly being TRBD1 (5 bases). The CDR3 runs to 13 residues. Trimming shortened V by 1 base and J by 7 bases, and 8 bases separated the two germline ends. Per germline, CDR1 GTSNPN and CDR2 SVGIG (reference sequence). The CDR3 region is CAWSGAGNSPLHF. The CDR3 region has the DNA TGTGCCTGGAGTGGAGCAGGGAATTCACCCCTCCACTTT.

J is TRBJ2-3 and V is TRBV15; D call uncertain. Looked up from germline, CDR1 is LNHNV and CDR2 is YYDKDF (reference sequence). V was pared by 5 bases and J by 4 bases, with 10 bases between. CDR3 length equals 13 residues. In DNA, the CDR3 is TGTGCCACCAGCCCGTTTCAGGCAGATACGCAGTATTTT. The encoded protein is CATSPFQADTQYF. The whole variable domain, filled in from reference TRBV15 and TRBJ2-3, reads DAMVIQNPRYQVTQFGKPVTLSCSQTLNHNVMYWYQQKSSQAPKLLFHYYDKDFNNEADTPDNFQSRRPNTSFCFLDIRSPGLGDTAMYLCATSPFQADTQYFGPGTRLTVL.

This clone has more than one count but fewer than ten. This chain links TRBV19 with TRBJ1-5; no clear D. Deletions cut 4 bases from V and 4 bases from J, with 17 bases between. CDR1 and CDR2 (germline): LNHDA, SQIVND (reference sequence). The CDR3 runs to 16 residues. In nucleotides, the CDR3 is TGTGCCAGTAGTACCCGGAATAGGGAAGTTAATCAGCCCCAGCATTTT. This translates into CASSTRNREVNQPQHF.

The V and J genes are TRBV2 and TRBJ1-2; maybe TRBD1 (5 bases). The CDR3 extends over 13 amino acids. Germline V CDR1 and CDR2: SNHLY, FYNNEI. V lost 3 bases and J 3 bases, leaving 8 bases between the germline ends. Here the CDR3 DNA reads TGTGCCAGCAGTGACGGGGACGACTATGGCTACACCTTC. Its protein is CASSDGDDYGYTF.

The gene calls are TRBV30 and TRBJ1-6, with 7 bases fitting TRBD1. Trimming cost V 4 bases and J 12 bases; bases outside gene matches: 6. CDR3 size: 12 residues. From germline, CDR1 is GTSNPN and CDR2 SVGIG (reference sequence). CDR3 region: CAWKRGLKPLHF. Written as DNA, the CDR3 is TGTGCCTGGAAAAGGGGGCTAAAACCCCTCCACTTT.

The genes are TRBV29-1 and TRBJ2-5, with D unresolved. This CDR3 is built from 11 residues. V was clipped by 7 bases and J by 1 base, with 7 bases between them. Per the germline V gene, CDR1 is SQVTM and CDR2 is ANQGSEA. The CDR3 sequence: CSAGPQETQYF. Here the CDR3 DNA reads TGCAGCGCCGGACCCCAAGAGACCCAGTACTTC.

Points on this clone: The sample carries other DNA sequences with the same CDR3. The chain uses TRBV9 and TRBJ1-2; no reliable D call. The CDR3 has 15 amino acids. Germline loops: CDR1 SGDLS, CDR2 YYNGEE. Trimming stripped 9 bases from V and 4 bases from J, with 22 bases between. The CDR3 DNA reads as TGTGCCACACACTCATTAAGAGTGCTTGGCTATGGCTACACCTTC. Translation gives CATHSLRVLGYGYTF.

The rearrangement joins TRBV7-2 to TRBJ2-7; TRBD1 matches 8 bases. This CDR3 comprises 14 residues. V lost 4 bases, J lost 6 bases, and 8 bases stayed unmatched. Germline loops: CDR1 SGHTA, CDR2 FQGNSA. CDR3 sequence: CASSSPGQVLEQYF. CDR3 DNA sequence: TGTGCCAGCAGCTCGCCGGGACAGGTCCTCGAGCAGTACTTC.

V usage is TRBV30 and J usage is TRBJ1-5, with D perhaps matching TRBD1 (5 bases). The CDR3 is 13 amino acids. Germline V lookup: CDR1 GTSNPN, CDR2 SVGIG (reference sequence). Trimming shortened V by 2 bases and J by 8 bases, and 13 bases separated the two germline ends. The CDR3 bases are TGTGCCTGGAGTAGAGGGGATGTTGAGCCCCAGCATTTT. Residues: CAWSRGDVEPQHF.